This T cell receptor (beta chain) is from a study of PD-1 blockade in classical Hodgkin lymphoma. Using immunoSEQ multiplex PCR, the repertoire was profiled, and TCRdb retains in-frame clones only, with some absent. The sample contains 14,000 or so clones, roughly 85% of which appear only once. As concerns this clone: Its specificity is not known.

Study-level points and caveats: Reported baseline diversity: healthy donors highest, relapsed/refractory patients lowest. Anyone who began nivolumab under 1 year after ASCT was excluded. Causes of the repertoire differences remain undefined, possibly disease activity or prior therapy.

Germline V gives CDR1 LGHNA, CDR2 YSLEER. The CDR3 sequence is 15 residues long. The ends were cut back, 5 bases at V and 1 base at J, with 12 bases in the middle. Each and every patient relapsed after autologous stem cell transplantation, and patients got differing brentuximab vedotin exposure. The source of this sequence is a human donor with classical Hodgkin lymphoma. The sequences come from peripheral blood mononuclear cells (PBMCs), collected at baseline. This chain links TRBV4-3 with TRBJ1-5, with D perhaps matching TRBD1 (6 bases). The DNA of the CDR3 is TGCGCCAGCAGCTCTGCAAGGGGGAGCAATCAGCCCCAGCATTTT. Encoded protein: CASSSARGSNQPQHF.